This section outlines one T cell receptor beta chain sequence together with its context. The antigen remains undetermined. Every donor was a Caucasian adult from Nashville, Tennessee. These data originate in a study of shared clonotypes between healthy human individuals. Trimming cost V 4 bases and J 10 bases, with 20 bases left between them. Germline V gene sequence: CDR1 SGDLS, CDR2 YYNGEE. CDR3 length equals 15 residues. General study results and limits: Despite large depth, rarefaction showed incomplete sorted-subset sequencing.

Sequencing used immunoSEQ multiplex PCR; TCRdb keeps in-frame clones, though not all of them. The sample has roughly 720,000 clones, 90% seen once. The chain joins TRBV9 to TRBJ1-4; the D gene is possibly TRBD1 (6 bases). The sequencing sample was made of memory CD8+ T cells from PBMCs. Subset described: CD45RO+ cells pooled with CCR7-negative TemRA cells. This sequence originates from a man younger than 35 in good health. Some clones in this sample may be carry-over from other donors' samples. As DNA, the CDR3 is TGTGCCAGCAGCCCCCTCGAGGGGGGGCACCGAAAACTGTTTTTT. Protein sequence: CASSPLEGGHRKLFF.